This T cell receptor (beta chain) was found in a study of shared clonotypes between healthy human individuals. Across several immunoSEQ plates, the genomic DNA of each subset was split evenly. The method was immunoSEQ multiplex PCR; TCRdb's version includes in-frame clones alone and lacks a portion of them. The table shows about 2.3 million clones, with under 95% occurring only once. Sequenced sample: naive CD4+ T cells from PBMCs. Subset in this sample: CD45RA+ positively selected. This receptor was identified in a man between 18 and 29 years old in good health. Some clones in this sample may be carry-over from other donors' samples.

In DNA form, the CDR3 reads TGTGCCAGCAGCAGCTCCGTGCTAGCGGGAGGCACAGATACGCAGTATTTT. It translates to CASSSSVLAGGTDTQYF. This sequence joins TRBV2 and TRBJ2-3; 10 bases fit TRBD2. Losses at the gene ends were 6 bases for V and 1 base for J; bases not matched to a gene: 10. The germline V gene encodes CDR1 SNHLY and CDR2 FYNNEI. The CDR3 loop spans 17 amino acids.